This TCR beta chain comes out of a study of T cells in Graves' hyperthyroidism and ophthalmopathy. The CDR3 length is 14 residues. Germline V gene lookup returns CDR1 DFQATT and CDR2 SNEGSKA (reference sequence). V lost 3 bases and J lost 3, with 11 bases in between. TCR beta CDR3 regions were amplified from RNA. HTBI primers were employed in a first-round RT-PCR of the TCR CDR3. TCRdb re-analysed the multiplex PCR reads in MiXCR, keeping a single row per CDR3 protein. Of about 360,000 distinct CDR3 sequences in the sample, approximately 20% were seen once. Sequences were obtained from blood. The source is a young woman with Graves' hyperthyroidism. The V call is TRBV20-1, the J call TRBJ2-2, with a weak D call TRBD1 (6 bases). The CDR3 DNA is TGCAGTGCTAGCCGGGACATACACACCGGGGAGCTGTTTTTT. As protein: CSASRDIHTGELFF.